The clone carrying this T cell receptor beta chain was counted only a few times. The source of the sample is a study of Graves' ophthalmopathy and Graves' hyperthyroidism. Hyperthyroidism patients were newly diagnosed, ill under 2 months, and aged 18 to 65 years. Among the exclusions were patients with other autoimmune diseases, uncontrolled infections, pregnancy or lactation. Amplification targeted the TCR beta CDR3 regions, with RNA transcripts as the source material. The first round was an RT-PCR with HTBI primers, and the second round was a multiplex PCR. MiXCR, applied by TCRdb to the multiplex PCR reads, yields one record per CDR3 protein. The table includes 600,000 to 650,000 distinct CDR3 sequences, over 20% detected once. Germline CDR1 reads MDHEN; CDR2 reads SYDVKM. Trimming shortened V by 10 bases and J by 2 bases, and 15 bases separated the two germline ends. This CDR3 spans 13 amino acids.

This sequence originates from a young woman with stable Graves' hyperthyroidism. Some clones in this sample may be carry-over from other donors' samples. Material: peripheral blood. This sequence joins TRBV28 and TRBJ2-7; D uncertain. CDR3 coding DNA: TGTGCCACCGGTCCTACTAACACCTACGAGCAGTACTTC. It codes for CATGPTNTYEQYF.